A selection of T cell receptor beta chains follows, all from one sample in a study of shared clonotypes between healthy human individuals. Sequencing used immunoSEQ multiplex PCR; TCRdb keeps in-frame clones, though not all of them. The data hold about 2.4 million clones, with more than 85% observed a single time. What was sequenced was naive CD4+ T cells from PBMCs. The receptors originated from a man aged 18 to 35 in good health. Some clones in this sample may be carry-over from other donors' samples. Each CDR3 is given with its conserved first and last residue. D genes are given only for firm matches. The size entry is marked missing in some rows and otherwise reads once, few, many or a size class.

TGTGCCAGCAGCTCTAAAGGAGGAGGGAATACTGAAGCTTTCTTT CASSSKGGGNTEAFF TRBV5-6 . TRBJ1-1 .
TGCGCCAGCAGCAAGACTAGCGGGATGGAAGAGACCCAGTACTTC CASSKTSGMEETQYF TRBV5-1 . TRBJ2-5 TRBD2
TGTGCCAGCAGTTTATGGGCCAACCCTAATCAGCCCCAGCATTTT CASSLWANPNQPQHF TRBV28 once TRBJ1-5 .
TGTGCCAGCGCGAGGGGGAGAGCGGGAGCGGGAGAAGGTGAGCAGTTCTTC CASARGRAGAGEGEQFF TRBV2 . TRBJ2-1 TRBD2
TGTGCCAGCAGTGAAGTGGGACAGAGTCTTTTGAAGACCCAGTACTTC CASSEVGQSLLKTQYF TRBV2 . TRBJ2-5 TRBD1
TGTGCCAGCAGCCCCTCGGGGGACTCTAACAATGAGCAGTTCTTC CASSPSGDSNNEQFF TRBV9 . TRBJ2-1 .
TGCGCCAGCAGTGAGTCTAATGCAGGGCCCTACGAGCAGTACTTC CASSESNAGPYEQYF TRBV10-1 . TRBJ2-7 .
TGTGCCAGCAGTTACGACACGAGTCAGCCCCAGCATTTT CASSYDTSQPQHF TRBV6-5 . TRBJ1-5 .
TGTGCCAGCAGCATAGCGGGAGGTTCCTACAATGAGCAGTTCTTC CASSIAGGSYNEQFF TRBV14 . TRBJ2-1 TRBD2
TGTGCCGGCGGGACACAGACCCAGTACTTC CAGGTQTQYF TRBV6-5 . TRBJ2-5 .
TGTGCCGGAGAATCAGGGGGAAGGTCCGATGAAAAACTGTTTTTT CAGESGGRSDEKLFF TRBV25-1 . TRBJ1-4 TRBD1
TGCGCCAGCAGCTTACGGACTAGCGGGAGAGAAGAGACCCAGTACTTC CASSLRTSGREETQYF TRBV5-1 . TRBJ2-5 TRBD2
TGCGCCAGCAGCTTGGTAAATCAGGGTGCGGAAGCTTTCTTT CASSLVNQGAEAFF TRBV5-1 . TRBJ1-1 .
TGTGCCAGCAGCCCTGACAGTAGCAATCAGCCCCAGCATTTT CASSPDSSNQPQHF TRBV6-1 once TRBJ1-5 .
TGTGCCAGTAGTATAAGGTTTATTTCCAGGGGTTGGCAAGCTAATGAAAAACTGTTTTTT CASSIRFISRGWQANEKLFF TRBV19 . TRBJ1-4 .
TGTGCCAGCAGCCCCACTAGCGGGCGGATCTACGAGCAGTACTTC CASSPTSGRIYEQYF TRBV7-3 . TRBJ2-7 TRBD2
TGTGCCAGCAGTGAAATTTTTTTGCAGGGACTAGCGGGGATAGCCTACGAGCAGTACTTC CASSEIFLQGLAGIAYEQYF TRBV6-1 . TRBJ2-7 TRBD2
TGCGCCAGCAGCTTGGAATCTTTGGATTTGAACACTGAAGCTTTCTTT CASSLESLDLNTEAFF TRBV5-1 . TRBJ1-1 .
TGTGCCAGCAGTGTATCGGGGGGAGGTTACTACGAGCAGTACTTC CASSVSGGGYYEQYF TRBV2 . TRBJ2-7 TRBD2
TGCAGTGCTTTTCTTGGGGCGGGGCAGTACTTC CSAFLGAGQYF TRBV20-1 . TRBJ2-7 .
TGTGCCAGCAGCGTAGGAACGGGGGGATACAATGAGCAGTTCTTC CASSVGTGGYNEQFF TRBV9 once TRBJ2-1 TRBD2
TGTGCCAGCTCACCACCGGCAGGGCAAGGTCAGCCCCAGCATTTT CASSPPAGQGQPQHF TRBV18 . TRBJ1-5 .
TGCGCCAGCAGCTTGGTTAGCGGGACGAACACCGGGGAGCTGTTTTTT CASSLVSGTNTGELFF TRBV5-1 . TRBJ2-2 TRBD2
TGTGCCAGCAGCTCCCGGGGGACAGCCCAGACCCAGTACTTC CASSSRGTAQTQYF TRBV7-3 . TRBJ2-5 .
TGTGCCAGCAGTGTTAGAGCCGAGAGGTCCTACAATGAGCAGTTCTTC CASSVRAERSYNEQFF TRBV25-1 . TRBJ2-1 .
TGCGCCAGCAGCGTGACAGGCCCCAACGAGCAGTACTTC CASSVTGPNEQYF TRBV5-1 . TRBJ2-7 .
TGTGCCAGCAGTGAGGCAGGCTCCTACAATGAGCAGTTCTTC CASSEAGSYNEQFF TRBV6-1 . TRBJ2-1 .
TGCAGCGTTTATGGGACAATCCGACGTGAAGCTTTCTTT CSVYGTIRREAFF TRBV29-1 once TRBJ1-1 .
TGTGCCAGCACTGGCTTCGGGGGGCGCGGAAGTGGCTACACCTTC CASTGFGGRGSGYTF TRBV6-5 . TRBJ1-2 .
TGTGCCAGCAGCTTGATGGGCGCTGGGCCCCAGCATTTT CASSLMGAGPQHF TRBV5-4 . TRBJ1-5 .
TGTGCCAGTAGTACAGGGGGCCTGAACACTGAAGCTTTCTTT CASSTGGLNTEAFF TRBV19 once TRBJ1-1 TRBD1
TGTGCCAGCAGTACACGGTGGGAAGGGGACAATGAGCAGTTCTTC CASSTRWEGDNEQFF TRBV28 . TRBJ2-1 .
TGTGCCAGCAGCTTAATGCAGGGAAACACCATATATTTT CASSLMQGNTIYF TRBV7-9 . TRBJ1-3 .
TGTGCCAGCAGCCGACAGGGTGGACAGCCCCAGCATTTT CASSRQGGQPQHF TRBV7-2 . TRBJ1-5 TRBD1
TGTGCCAGCAGCTTTCAACCCGGGGAGCTGTTTTTT CASSFQPGELFF TRBV7-3 . TRBJ2-2 .
TGTGCCAGCAGTCAGACACTAGGGGATACGCAGTATTTT CASSQTLGDTQYF TRBV28 . TRBJ2-3 .
TGCGCCAGCAGCTCGGCAGGGGGGGAGACCCAGTACTTC CASSSAGGETQYF TRBV5-1 . TRBJ2-5 .
TGTGCCAGCAGCCAAGGTCTAAACATTCAGTACTTC CASSQGLNIQYF TRBV14 . TRBJ2-4 .
TGCGCCAGCAGCAACCCCGGGACACCTAACTCTGGAAACACCATATATTTT CASSNPGTPNSGNTIYF TRBV5-1 once TRBJ1-3 .
TGCGCCAGCTGCCGGACAGGATCGAGCCACGAGCAGTACTTC CASCRTGSSHEQYF TRBV5-1 . TRBJ2-7 TRBD1
TGTGCCAGCAGTTTGATGCAGGGACCATGGGAGACCCAGTACTTC CASSLMQGPWETQYF TRBV28 . TRBJ2-5 .
TGTGCCAGCAGGGACGTGGGCGGTAATGAAAAACTGTTTTTT CASRDVGGNEKLFF TRBV27 . TRBJ1-4 .
TGTGCCAGCAGTCTAGACGGAAATTCACCCCTCCACTTT CASSLDGNSPLHF TRBV28 . TRBJ1-6 .
TGCGCCAGCAGCTGGGGGGACAGTAGCATTCAAGAGACCCAGTACTTC CASSWGDSSIQETQYF TRBV5-1 . TRBJ2-5 .
TGTGCCAGCAGCCCGGGACTCATCACAGATACGCAGTATTTT CASSPGLITDTQYF TRBV7-2 . TRBJ2-3 .
TGTGCCAGCAGCCGAGATGCAGAGACCCAGTACTTC CASSRDAETQYF TRBV11-1 . TRBJ2-5 .
TGTGCCAGCTCACCCAGGGCTGCTAGCACAGATACGCAGTATTTT CASSPRAASTDTQYF TRBV18 . TRBJ2-3 .
TGCAGCGTTGCCGTGACAGGCGGAGAGACCCAGTACTTC CSVAVTGGETQYF TRBV29-1 . TRBJ2-5 .
TGTGCCAGTAGGGGAAAGGGCACTAGCGGCCGGGGTGAGCAGTTCTTC CASRGKGTSGRGEQFF TRBV19 once TRBJ2-1 TRBD2
TGTGCCAGCAGTCCAAGGCCAGGAGTTGCCACAGATACGCAGTATTTT CASSPRPGVATDTQYF TRBV28 once TRBJ2-3 .
TGTGCCAGCAGCTTTCCGGGGAACGAGCAGTACTTC CASSFPGNEQYF TRBV11-2 . TRBJ2-7 .
TGTGCCAGCAGCTCCCGCCCGACTAATGAAAAACTGTTTTTT CASSSRPTNEKLFF TRBV2 . TRBJ1-4 .
TGTGCCAGCAGTGAAAGGGACGGAATCTACGAGCAGTACTTC CASSERDGIYEQYF TRBV6-1 . TRBJ2-7 .
TGTGCCAGCAGCCAAGATCCGGGACTCCGCACAGATACGCAGTATTTT CASSQDPGLRTDTQYF TRBV14 . TRBJ2-3 .
TGTGCCAGCAGTGACCGGACAGGGGCTGAAGCTTTCTTT CASSDRTGAEAFF TRBV6-4 . TRBJ1-1 TRBD1
TGTGCCAGCAGCCCGGACAGCCGTAATGAAAAACTGTTTTTT CASSPDSRNEKLFF TRBV5-5 . TRBJ1-4 .
TGTGCCAGCAGTCTGGACAGGGGGCAACTGTTTTTT CASSLDRGQLFF TRBV2 . TRBJ1-4 TRBD1